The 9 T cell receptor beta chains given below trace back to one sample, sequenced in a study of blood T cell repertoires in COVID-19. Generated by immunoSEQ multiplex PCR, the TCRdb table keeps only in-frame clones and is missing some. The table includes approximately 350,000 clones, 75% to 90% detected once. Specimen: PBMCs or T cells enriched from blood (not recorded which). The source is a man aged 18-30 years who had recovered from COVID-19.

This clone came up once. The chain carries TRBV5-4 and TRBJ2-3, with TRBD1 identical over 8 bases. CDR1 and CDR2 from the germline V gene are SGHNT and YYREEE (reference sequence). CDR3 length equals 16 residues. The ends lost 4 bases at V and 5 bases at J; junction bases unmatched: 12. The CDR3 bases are TGTGCCAGCAGCCCGAGCTGGACAGGGCCAGAAGATACGCAGTATTTT. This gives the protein CASSPSWTGPEDTQYF.

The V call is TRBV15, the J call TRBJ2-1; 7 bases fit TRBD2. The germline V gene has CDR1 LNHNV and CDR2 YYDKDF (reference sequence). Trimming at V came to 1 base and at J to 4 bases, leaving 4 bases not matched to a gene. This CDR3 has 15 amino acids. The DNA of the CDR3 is TGTGCCACCAGCAGAGCGGGAGGAATTTACAATGAGCAGTTCTTC. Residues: CATSRAGGIYNEQFF. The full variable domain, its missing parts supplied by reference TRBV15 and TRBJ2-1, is DAMVIQNPRYQVTQFGKPVTLSCSQTLNHNVMYWYQQKSSQAPKLLFHYYDKDFNNEADTPDNFQSRRPNTSFCFLDIRSPGLGDTAMYLCATSRAGGIYNEQFFGPGTRLTVL.

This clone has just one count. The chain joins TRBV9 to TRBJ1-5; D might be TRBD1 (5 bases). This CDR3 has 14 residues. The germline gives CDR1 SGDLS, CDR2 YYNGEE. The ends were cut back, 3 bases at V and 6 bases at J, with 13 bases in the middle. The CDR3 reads CASSAAGSGQPQHF. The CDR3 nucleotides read TGTGCCAGCAGCGCAGCAGGGTCTGGTCAGCCCCAGCATTTT.

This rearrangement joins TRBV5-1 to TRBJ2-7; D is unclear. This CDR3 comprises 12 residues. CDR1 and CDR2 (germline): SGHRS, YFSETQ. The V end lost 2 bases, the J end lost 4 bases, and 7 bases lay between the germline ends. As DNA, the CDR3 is TGCGCCAGCAGCTTCGGTTCATACGAGCAGTACTTC. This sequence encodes CASSFGSYEQYF.

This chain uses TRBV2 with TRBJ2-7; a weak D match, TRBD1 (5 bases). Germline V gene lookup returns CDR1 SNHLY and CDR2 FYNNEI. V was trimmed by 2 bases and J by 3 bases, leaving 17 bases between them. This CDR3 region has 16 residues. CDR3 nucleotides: TGTGCCAGCAGTGAACCACGAAGTGGACACAACTACGAGCAGTACTTC. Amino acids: CASSEPRSGHNYEQYF.

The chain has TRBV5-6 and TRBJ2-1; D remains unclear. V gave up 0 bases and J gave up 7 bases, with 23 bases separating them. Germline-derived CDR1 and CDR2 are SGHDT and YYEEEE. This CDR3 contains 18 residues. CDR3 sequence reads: CASSLVYTVVTMRNEQFF. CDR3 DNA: TGTGCCAGCAGCTTGGTTTATACGGTTGTCACCATGAGGAATGAGCAGTTCTTC.

The CDR3 DNA reads TGTGCCAGCAGCTTCCGGGCAGCGGGAGTCGATGAGCAGTTCTTC. This sequence encodes CASSFRAAGVDEQFF. The chain joins TRBV11-2 to TRBJ2-1; 8 bases line up with TRBD2. From germline, CDR1 is SGHAT and CDR2 FQNNGV. The CDR3 contains 15 residues. J gave up 8 bases and V 3 bases, and 9 bases lay outside the gene matches.

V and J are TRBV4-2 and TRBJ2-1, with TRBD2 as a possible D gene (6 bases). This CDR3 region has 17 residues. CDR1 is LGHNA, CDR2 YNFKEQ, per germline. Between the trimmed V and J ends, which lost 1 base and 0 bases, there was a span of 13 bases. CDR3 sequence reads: CASSQAEAGSSYNEQFF. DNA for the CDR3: TGTGCCAGCAGCCAAGCCGAAGCGGGCTCCTCCTACAATGAGCAGTTCTTC.

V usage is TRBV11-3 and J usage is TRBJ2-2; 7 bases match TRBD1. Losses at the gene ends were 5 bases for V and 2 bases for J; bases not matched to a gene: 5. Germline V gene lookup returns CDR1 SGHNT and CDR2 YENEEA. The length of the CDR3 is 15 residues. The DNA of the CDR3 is TGTGCCAGCAGCAACAGGGGTCACAACACCGGGGAGCTGTTTTTT. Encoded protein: CASSNRGHNTGELFF.